The T cell receptor beta chain described here comes from a study of response to subunit inactivated influenza vaccine. Notes on the study in general: Authors suggested each seasonal influenza vaccination recruits few new T cells.

This clonotype was seen a few times. Its antigen is undetermined. One entry per CDR3 protein, called by TCRdb with MiXCR from the RT-PCR reads. The table lists more than 550,000 distinct CDR3 sequences, approximately 12% of them singletons, with around 9.6% in the top ten. Germline lookup yields CDR1 MDHEN and CDR2 SYDVKM. This CDR3 contains 16 residues. V was trimmed by 3 bases and J by 0 bases, leaving 11 bases between them. The TCR was taken from a man aged 50 to 59 who received an inactivated influenza vaccine. The rearrangement links TRBV28 to TRBJ2-2; no clear D. The specimen comprised PBMCs from blood, sampled on the day of vaccination. The CDR3, as DNA: TGTGCCAGCAGTTTTTATAGCAACTCGAACACCGGGGAGCTGTTTTTT. Translating gives CASSFYSNSNTGELFF.